The 23 T cell receptor beta chains below come from one sample, sequenced in a study of control samples from healthy donors and cancer patients (dated by TCRdb to the early 2020s). Receptor amplification or capture employed the immunoSEQ multiplex PCR assay. This is the immuneACCESS table as TCRdb keeps it, with only in-frame sequences that have V and J called. A part of the clones is gone; compared with another copy, unresolved V genes explain less than half, and the rest is unexplained. The sample table records fewer than 90,000 clones; 94% of these occur just once. About 6% of the sample lies in the top ten. Sequencing used blood. All receptors derive from a woman aged 40 to 50 in good health.

The DNA for the CDR3 is TGTGCCAGCAAACAGGGGCAGTCTAGCTACGAGCAGTACTTC. This gives the protein CASKQGQSSYEQYF. V usage is TRBV7-9 and J usage is TRBJ2-7; 7 bases line up with TRBD1. The length of the CDR3 is 14 residues. In germline, CDR1 is SEHNR, CDR2 FQNEAQ (reference sequence). After removal of 7 bases from V and 3 bases from J, the junction contained 9 bases not matched to a gene.

This clone appeared a single time. This chain uses TRBV7-9 with TRBJ2-7; D is possibly TRBD2 (6 bases). The V end was cut by 5 bases, the J end by 4 bases, with 9 bases between. CDR3 length equals 12 residues. Germline loops: CDR1 SEHNR, CDR2 FQNEAQ (reference sequence). As DNA, the CDR3 is TGTGCCAGCAGCCCCGGGGGTTACGAGCAGTACTTC. As protein: CASSPGGYEQYF.

This chain links TRBV3-1 (or the pseudogene TRBV3-2) with TRBJ2-7, with TRBD1 matching 9 bases. The CDR3 length is 15 residues. Germline lookup yields CDR1 LGHDT and CDR2 YNNKEL (reference sequence). V dropped 5 bases and J dropped 6; count of bases not matched to a gene: 11. CDR3 region: CASSNNPGQGSEQYF. In DNA, the CDR3 is TGTGCCAGCAGCAACAATCCGGGACAGGGCTCCGAGCAGTACTTC.

This clone was seen once. This chain links TRBV13 with TRBJ2-1; D is unclear. The V end was cut by 5 bases, the J end by 6 bases, with 14 bases between. CDR3 length: 14 amino acids. Germline CDR1 and CDR2: PRHDT and FYEKMQ (reference sequence). The CDR3 sequence is CASSPYRLVNEQFF. Written as DNA, the CDR3 is TGTGCCAGCAGCCCCTACCGTTTAGTCAATGAGCAGTTCTTC.

The chain has TRBV19 and TRBJ1-1; 11 bases match TRBD1. Germline V gene lookup returns CDR1 LNHDA and CDR2 SQIVND (reference sequence). The CDR3 consists of 15 residues. The junction had 6 bases not matched to a gene; V was cut back by 4 bases and J by 5 bases. The CDR3 DNA sequence: TGTGCCAGTAGTAAAAAGGGACAGGGGGGAACTGAAGCTTTCTTT. As protein: CASSKKGQGGTEAFF.

As concerns this clone: The junction departs from the called germline gene at one end, perhaps through a read error. This chain links TRBV11-2 with TRBJ2-5; no clear D. The germline gives CDR1 SGHAT, CDR2 FQNNGV. This CDR3 has 14 amino acids. The CDR3 bases are TGTGCCAGCAGCTTAGATCGGGCCCAAGGGACCCAGTACTTC. Translated, it gives CASSLDRAQGTQYF.

The chain joins TRBV14 to TRBJ1-1, with TRBD1 matching 12 bases. The CDR3 contains 22 residues. With V trimmed by 0 bases and J by 0 bases, 17 bases remained unmatched. Germline CDR1 and CDR2: SGHDN and FVKESK. The CDR3 reads CASSQETPGQGASPYLNTEAFF. Here the CDR3 DNA reads TGTGCCAGCAGCCAAGAGACTCCGGGACAGGGGGCCAGTCCCTACCTGAACACTGAAGCTTTCTTT.

The chain couples TRBV12-3 or TRBV12-4 to TRBJ1-1, with 7 bases lining up with TRBD1. V lost 5 bases, J lost 4 bases, and 4 bases stayed unmatched. The CDR3 is 13 residues long. CDR3: CASSRQGPTEAFF. The DNA of the CDR3 is TGTGCCAGCAGTCGACAGGGACCCACTGAAGCTTTCTTT.

V and J are TRBV7-9 and TRBJ1-5; 7 bases line up with TRBD1. The CDR3 totals 15 residues. Germline V lookup: CDR1 SEHNR, CDR2 FQNEAQ (reference sequence). Trimming took 5 bases from V and 0 from J; bases not matched to a gene: 4. CDR3 sequence reads: CASSRTGNSNQPQHF. DNA for the CDR3: TGTGCCAGCAGCAGGACAGGAAATAGCAATCAGCCCCAGCATTTT.

The rearrangement joins TRBV4-1 to TRBJ1-6; D is perhaps TRBD1 (5 bases). The CDR3 is 15 amino acids. V was cut by 8 bases and J by 5 bases, with 16 bases left in between. Germline values: CDR1 MGHRA, CDR2 YSYEKL. The CDR3 reads CASSTVGTNNSPLHF. CDR3 bases: TGCGCCAGCTCCACCGTCGGGACTAATAATTCACCCCTCCACTTT.

V gene TRBV5-1 combines with J gene TRBJ2-2, with 7 bases that match TRBD2. Losses at the gene ends were 4 bases for V and 2 bases for J; bases not matched to a gene: 8. CDR3 length equals 16 residues. The germline V gene has CDR1 SGHRS and CDR2 YFSETQ. The CDR3 region is CASSDLGTINTGELFF. CDR3 in DNA: TGCGCCAGCAGCGACCTCGGGACTATCAACACCGGGGAGCTGTTTTTT. Together with reference TRBV5-1 and TRBJ2-2, the CDR3 gives the full variable domain: KAGVTQTPRYLIKTRGQQVTLSCSPISGHRSVSWYQQTPGQGLQFLFEYFSETQRNKGNFPGRFSGRQFSNSRSEMNVSTLELGDSALYLCASSDLGTINTGELFFGEGSRLTVL.

This clone was picked up one time. The chain employs TRBV7-9 and TRBJ1-2; D is possibly TRBD1 (5 bases). The germline V gene has CDR1 SEHNR and CDR2 FQNEAQ (reference sequence). The V end was cut by 1 base, the J end by 2 bases, with 8 bases between. This CDR3 comprises 14 residues. CDR3 bases: TGTGCCAGCAGCTTAGGACAGAAAAACTATGGCTACACCTTC. Its translation: CASSLGQKNYGYTF.

The rearrangement joins TRBV12-3 or TRBV12-4 to TRBJ1-2; 8 nucleotides align to TRBD1. The CDR3 covers 13 residues. Trimming removed 7 bases from V and 4 bases from J; junction bases left unmatched: 5. This CDR3 is CASTQGQAYGYTF. CDR3 sequence (DNA): TGTGCCAGCACTCAGGGACAGGCCTATGGCTACACCTTC.

The chain employs TRBV4-1 and TRBJ2-3; 7 positions agree with TRBD1. Germline CDR1 and CDR2: MGHRA and YSYEKL. The CDR3 consists of 14 residues. After removal of 4 bases from V and 2 bases from J, the junction contained 3 bases not matched to a gene. The CDR3 sequence is CASSPGQFTDTQYF. CDR3 DNA: TGCGCCAGCAGCCCGGGACAGTTCACAGATACGCAGTATTTT.

This chain joins TRBV2 and TRBJ1-5, with a possible D match to TRBD1 (5 bases). This CDR3 is 14 amino acids long. V dropped 7 bases and J dropped 7 bases, with 17 bases sitting between them. Germline CDR1 reads SNHLY; CDR2 reads FYNNEI. This CDR3 reads CASTERAGTQPQHF. CDR3 sequence (DNA): TGTGCCAGCACCGAGAGGGCAGGGACGCAGCCCCAGCATTTT.

CDR3 loop: CASTPLDRGDNQPQHF. The CDR3 bases are TGTGCCAGTACCCCATTAGACAGGGGGGACAATCAGCCCCAGCATTTT. The gene calls are TRBV19 and TRBJ1-5; 9 nucleotides agree with TRBD1. This CDR3 contains 16 residues. Trimming removed 7 bases from V and 3 bases from J; junction bases left unmatched: 10. Germline V gives CDR1 LNHDA, CDR2 SQIVND (reference sequence).

The chain joins TRBV29-1 to TRBJ2-7, with 7 bases fitting TRBD1. Looked up from germline, CDR1 is SQVTM and CDR2 is ANQGSEA. V was clipped by 7 bases and J by 5 bases; unmatched bases: 8. The CDR3 contains 12 residues. CDR3 bases: TGCAGCGGATATACAGGGGAACACGAGCAGTACTTC. Translation gives CSGYTGEHEQYF.

This clone was seen once. V and J are TRBV19 and TRBJ1-5, with no clear D. Germline loops: CDR1 LNHDA, CDR2 SQIVND (reference sequence). Trimming removed 3 bases at V and 0 bases at J, with 18 bases between. This CDR3 is 18 amino acids long. The DNA for the CDR3 is TGTGCCAGTAGTATCTTTCTTCTGCTCCGGTCTAGCAATCAGCCCCAGCATTTT. Amino acids: CASSIFLLLRSSNQPQHF. The complete variable domain, with remaining parts taken from reference TRBV19 and TRBJ1-5, reads DGGITQSPKYLFRKEGQNVTLSCEQNLNHDAMYWYRQDPGQGLRLIYYSQIVNDFQKGDIAEGYSVSREKKESFPLTVTSAQKNPTAFYLCASSIFLLLRSSNQPQHFGDGTRLSIL.

The J gene is TRBJ2-3, the V gene TRBV11-2, with no clear D. V lost 0 bases, J lost 7 bases, and 8 bases lay in between. Germline-derived CDR1 and CDR2 are SGHAT and FQNNGV. The CDR3 is 13 residues long. Written as DNA, the CDR3 is TGTGCCAGCAGCTTAGATCTCCGCAATACGCAGTATTTT. Translating it yields CASSLDLRNTQYF.

The CDR3 bases are TGCGCCAGCAGCTTGGACCGGGACTCTGGAAACACCATATATTTT. Amino acids: CASSLDRDSGNTIYF. The chain is built from TRBV5-1 and TRBJ1-3; D call uncertain. Germline V gives CDR1 SGHRS, CDR2 YFSETQ. V was pared by 0 bases and J by 0 bases, with 7 bases between. This CDR3 contains 15 residues.

This clone appeared a single time. This chain connects TRBV28 to TRBJ2-5, with D possibly being TRBD2 (5 bases). Between the trimmed V and J ends, which lost 4 bases and 4 bases, there was a span of 19 bases. CDR3 length equals 16 residues. From germline, CDR1 is MDHEN and CDR2 SYDVKM. CDR3 nucleotide sequence: TGTGCCAGCAGTTCCCGGGCCCCTAGGGAGAGAGAGACCCAGTACTTC. Residues: CASSSRAPRERETQYF.

The chain is built from TRBV10-1 and TRBJ2-6; maybe TRBD1 (6 bases). V gave up 2 bases and J gave up 2 bases, with 7 bases separating them. Germline V lookup: CDR1 WNHNN, CDR2 SYGVQD (reference sequence). The CDR3 covers 15 residues. CDR3 DNA sequence: TGCGCCAGCAGTGAGCGGACAGCTGGGGCCAACGTCCTGACTTTC. Translating it yields CASSERTAGANVLTF.

The V call is TRBV5-1, the J call TRBJ1-5, with D possibly matching TRBD1 (5 bases). Trimming cost V 0 bases and J 5 bases, with 12 bases left between them. The CDR3 extends over 15 amino acids. Germline V gene data show CDR1 as SGHRS and CDR2 as YFSETQ. CDR3 coding DNA: TGCGCCAGCAGCTTGGCGGGCAGGGAGGATCAGCCCCAGCATTTT. Translated, it gives CASSLAGREDQPQHF.